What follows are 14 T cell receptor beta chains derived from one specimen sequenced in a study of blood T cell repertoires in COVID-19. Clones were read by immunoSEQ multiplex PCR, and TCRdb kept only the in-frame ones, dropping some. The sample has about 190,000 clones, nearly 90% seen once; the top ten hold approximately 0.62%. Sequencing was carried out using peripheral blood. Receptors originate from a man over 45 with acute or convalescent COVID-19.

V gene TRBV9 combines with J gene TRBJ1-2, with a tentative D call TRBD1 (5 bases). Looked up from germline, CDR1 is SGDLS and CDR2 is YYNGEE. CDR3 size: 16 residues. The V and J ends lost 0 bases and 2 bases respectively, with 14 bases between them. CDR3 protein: CASSVARGGKNYGYTF. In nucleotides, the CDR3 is TGTGCCAGCAGCGTAGCTCGGGGGGGTAAAAACTATGGCTACACCTTC.

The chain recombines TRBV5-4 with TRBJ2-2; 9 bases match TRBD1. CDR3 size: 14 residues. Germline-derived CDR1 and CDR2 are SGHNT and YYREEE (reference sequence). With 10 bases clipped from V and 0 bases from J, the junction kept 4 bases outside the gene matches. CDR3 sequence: CAGGQGTNTGELFF. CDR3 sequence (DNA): TGTGCCGGTGGACAGGGGACGAACACCGGGGAGCTGTTTTTT.

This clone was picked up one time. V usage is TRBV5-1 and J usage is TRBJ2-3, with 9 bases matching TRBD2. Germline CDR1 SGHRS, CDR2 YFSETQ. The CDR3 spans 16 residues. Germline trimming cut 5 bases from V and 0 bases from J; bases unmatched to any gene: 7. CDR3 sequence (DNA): TGCGCCAGCAGTTCCCTAGCGGGACATAGCACAGATACGCAGTATTTT. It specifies CASSSLAGHSTDTQYF. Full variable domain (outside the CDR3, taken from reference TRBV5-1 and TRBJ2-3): KAGVTQTPRYLIKTRGQQVTLSCSPISGHRSVSWYQQTPGQGLQFLFEYFSETQRNKGNFPGRFSGRQFSNSRSEMNVSTLELGDSALYLCASSSLAGHSTDTQYFGPGTRLTVL.

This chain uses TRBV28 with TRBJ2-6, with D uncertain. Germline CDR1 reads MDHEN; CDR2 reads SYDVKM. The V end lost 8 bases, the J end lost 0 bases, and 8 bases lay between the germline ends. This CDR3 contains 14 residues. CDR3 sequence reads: CASQESSGANVLTF. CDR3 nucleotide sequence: TGTGCCAGCCAAGAGAGCTCTGGGGCCAACGTCCTGACTTTC.

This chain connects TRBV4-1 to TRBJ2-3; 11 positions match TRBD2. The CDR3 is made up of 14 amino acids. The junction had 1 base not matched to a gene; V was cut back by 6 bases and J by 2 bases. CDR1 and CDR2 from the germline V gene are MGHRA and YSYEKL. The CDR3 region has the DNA TGCGCCAGCAGACTAGCGGGAGACACAGATACGCAGTATTTT. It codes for CASRLAGDTDTQYF.

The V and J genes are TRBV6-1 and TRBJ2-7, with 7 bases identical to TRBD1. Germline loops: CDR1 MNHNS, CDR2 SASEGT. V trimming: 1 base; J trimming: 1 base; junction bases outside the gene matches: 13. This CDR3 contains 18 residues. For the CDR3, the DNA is TGTGCCAGCAGTGAAGGGGGGAACAGGGGCCTCCTTTCCTACGAGCAGTACGTC. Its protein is CASSEGGNRGLLSYEQYV.

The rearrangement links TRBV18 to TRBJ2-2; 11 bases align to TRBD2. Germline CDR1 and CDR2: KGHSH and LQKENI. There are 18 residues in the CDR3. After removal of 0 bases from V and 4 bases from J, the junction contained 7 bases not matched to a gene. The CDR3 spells CASSPPYSGGAPTGELFF. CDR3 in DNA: TGTGCCAGCTCACCACCCTATAGCGGGGGGGCTCCCACCGGGGAGCTGTTTTTT. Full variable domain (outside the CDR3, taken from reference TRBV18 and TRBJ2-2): NAGVMQNPRHLVRRRGQEARLRCSPMKGHSHVYWYRQLPEEGLKFMVYLQKENIIDESGMPKERFSAEFPKEGPSILRIQQVVRGDSAAYFCASSPPYSGGAPTGELFFGEGSRLTVL.

DNA of the CDR3: TGCGCCAGCAGCCAAGGGGGCTCGAACACCGGGGAGCTGTTTTTT. As protein: CASSQGGSNTGELFF. This chain uses TRBV4-3 with TRBJ2-2; perhaps TRBD1 as D (5 bases). Germline CDR1 reads LGHNA; CDR2 reads YSLEER. The CDR3 consists of 15 residues. Trimming removed 1 base at V and 0 bases at J, with 6 bases between.

The CDR3 loop is CARAGVHYEQYF. The DNA of the CDR3 is TGTGCCAGGGCAGGGGTTCACTACGAGCAGTACTTC. The gene calls are TRBV27 and TRBJ2-7, with D perhaps matching TRBD1 (6 bases). The CDR3 covers 12 residues. Trimming left V 9 bases short and J 3 bases short, with 12 bases between. Germline V CDR1 and CDR2: MNHEY, SMNVEV (reference sequence).

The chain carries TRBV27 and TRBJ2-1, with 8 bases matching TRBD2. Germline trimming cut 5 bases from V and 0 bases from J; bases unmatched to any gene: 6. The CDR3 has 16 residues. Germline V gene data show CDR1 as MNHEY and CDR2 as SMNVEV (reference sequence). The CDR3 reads CASSTLAVRSYNEQFF. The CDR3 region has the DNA TGTGCCAGCAGTACACTAGCGGTGCGCTCCTACAATGAGCAGTTCTTC.

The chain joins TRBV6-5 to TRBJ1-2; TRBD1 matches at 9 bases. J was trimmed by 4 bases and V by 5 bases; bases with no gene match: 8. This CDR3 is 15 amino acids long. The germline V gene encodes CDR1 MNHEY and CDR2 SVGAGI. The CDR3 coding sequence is TGTGCCAGCAGTCCACAGGGGGCGCGTAGCTATGGCTACACCTTC. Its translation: CASSPQGARSYGYTF.

CDR3 sequence (DNA): TGTGCCAGCAGCTCGGGACAGCCGACAGGTCAGCCCCAGCATTTT. It yields the protein CASSSGQPTGQPQHF. This chain joins TRBV7-2 and TRBJ1-5; TRBD1 aligns across 7 bases. V was pared by 4 bases and J by 6 bases, with 9 bases of the junction left unmatched. The CDR3 spans 15 residues. Germline values: CDR1 SGHTA, CDR2 FQGNSA. The whole variable domain, remainder taken from reference TRBV7-2 and TRBJ1-5, is GAGVSQSPSNKVTEKGKDVELRCDPISGHTALYWYRQSLGQGLEFLIYFQGNSAPDKSGLPSDRFSAERTGGSVSTLTIQRTQQEDSAVYLCASSSGQPTGQPQHFGDGTRLSIL.

The CDR3 loop reads CASSQERLGSNTGELFF. CDR3 bases: TGCGCCAGCAGCCAGGAACGACTAGGTTCGAACACCGGGGAGCTGTTTTTT. This sequence joins TRBV4-3 and TRBJ2-2; a possible D gene is TRBD2 (6 bases). The germline V gene has CDR1 LGHNA and CDR2 YSLEER. The CDR3 sequence is 17 residues long. Trimming removed 3 bases at V and 0 bases at J, with 14 bases between.

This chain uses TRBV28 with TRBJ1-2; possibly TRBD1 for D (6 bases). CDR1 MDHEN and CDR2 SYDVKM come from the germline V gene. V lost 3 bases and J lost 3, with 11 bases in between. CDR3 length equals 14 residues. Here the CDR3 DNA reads TGTGCCAGCAGTTTGAGCAGGGGTGACTATGGCTACACCTTC. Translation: CASSLSRGDYGYTF.